This T cell receptor (beta chain) was recorded in a study of PD-1 blockade in mismatch repair-deficient tumors. Looking at the study overall: Enrolled about 2013-2016, patients had progressing, pretreated mismatch repair-deficient cancers of about twelve types.

V lost 6 bases, J lost 3 bases, and 6 bases lay in between. The CDR3 sequence is 12 residues long. Germline V gene data show CDR1 as LNHDA and CDR2 as SQIVND (reference sequence). Every patient had mismatch repair deficiency by PCR or immunohistochemistry. The TCR-sequenced patients were three responders to pembrolizumab. Whole-study results and caveats: After pembrolizumab, tumor-resident clones rose rapidly, then generally contracted before radiologic responses.

This clone was seen a handful of times. The antigen is unknown. This table comes from immunoSEQ multiplex PCR, and its TCRdb copy is limited to in-frame clones, with some not included. Of about 60,000 clones in the sample, around 88% were seen once. The material sequenced was peripheral blood, taken 52 weeks after starting pembrolizumab. The V call is TRBV19, the J call TRBJ1-5; D remains ambiguous. The source of this sequence is an adult with mismatch repair-deficient cancer. The CDR3 sequence: CASSLVNQPQHF. Here the CDR3 DNA reads TGTGCCAGTAGCCTTGTCAATCAGCCCCAGCATTTT.